The 32 T cell receptor beta chains reported below all come from one sample, sequenced in a study of shared clonotypes between healthy human individuals. The repertoire was sequenced with immunoSEQ multiplex PCR; TCRdb's copy has only in-frame clones and lacks some. The top ten clones hold approximately 1.8% of a sample with about 680,000 clones, approximately 75% of them seen once. The sequenced sample consisted of memory CD4+ T cells sorted from blood. The subset is: CD45RA-negative fraction. All receptors derive from a woman in her 30s in good health.

The chain recombines TRBV7-7 with TRBJ1-1; weak D call: TRBD1 (5 bases). The germline V gene has CDR1 SSHAT and CDR2 FNYEAQ (reference sequence). The CDR3 consists of 13 residues. The V gene lost 5 bases and the J gene lost 4 bases, with 11 bases spanning the gap. For the CDR3, the DNA is TGTGCCAGCAGCCGGGACCAAGGCACTGAAGCTTTCTTT. Protein product: CASSRDQGTEAFF.

The gene calls are TRBV27 and TRBJ1-4; 7 bases match TRBD1. The CDR3 has 14 amino acids. Germline lookup yields CDR1 MNHEY and CDR2 SMNVEV (reference sequence). Losses at the gene ends were 5 bases for V and 11 bases for J; bases not matched to a gene: 11. CDR3 bases: TGTGCCAGCAGTCCCCTAGGACAGGTCCGGAAACTGTTTTTT. Translation: CASSPLGQVRKLFF.

V usage is TRBV28 and J usage is TRBJ2-1; 7 bases fit TRBD2. The CDR3 runs to 16 residues. V was clipped by 2 bases and J by 4 bases; unmatched bases: 8. Germline V gives CDR1 MDHEN, CDR2 SYDVKM. The CDR3 sequence is CASSLVGLAEYNEQFF. DNA for the CDR3: TGTGCCAGCAGTTTAGTGGGCCTAGCGGAGTACAATGAGCAGTTCTTC.

The chain couples TRBV27 to TRBJ2-7; no definite D call. From germline, CDR1 is MNHEY and CDR2 SMNVEV (reference sequence). The CDR3 is 12 residues long. V shed 10 bases and J shed 2 bases, with 12 bases lying between them. This chain's CDR3 is CATMDGAYEQYF. The DNA for the CDR3 is TGTGCCACCATGGATGGTGCCTACGAGCAGTACTTC.

This clone came up a few times. The rearrangement links TRBV4-1 to TRBJ1-2; D is unresolved. The CDR3 is 12 amino acids. Germline-derived CDR1 and CDR2 are MGHRA and YSYEKL. The V gene lost 3 bases and the J gene lost 7 bases, with 9 bases spanning the gap. The CDR3 coding sequence is TGCGCCAGCAGCCAGGAGTGGGGTGGCTACACCTTC. It specifies CASSQEWGGYTF.

The chain carries TRBV10-1 and TRBJ2-1, with 9 bases aligning to TRBD1. V shed 0 bases, J shed 4 bases, and the junction held 1 base outside the gene matches. The CDR3 has 15 amino acids. Germline CDR1 is WNHNN and CDR2 is SYGVQD (reference sequence). The DNA for the CDR3 is TGCGCCAGCAGTGAGTCACAGGGGGCATACAATGAGCAGTTCTTC. This sequence encodes CASSESQGAYNEQFF.

The chain uses TRBV5-1 and TRBJ2-7; 7 nucleotides match TRBD2. V was clipped by 4 bases and J by 5 bases; unmatched bases: 12. Germline V gene data show CDR1 as SGHRS and CDR2 as YFSETQ. The CDR3 spans 15 residues. CDR3 in amino acids: CASSPGWEGLHEQYF. CDR3 coding DNA: TGCGCCAGCAGCCCGGGGTGGGAGGGCCTCCACGAGCAGTACTTC. The variable domain in full, with the rest retrieved from reference TRBV5-1 and TRBJ2-7, is KAGVTQTPRYLIKTRGQQVTLSCSPISGHRSVSWYQQTPGQGLQFLFEYFSETQRNKGNFPGRFSGRQFSNSRSEMNVSTLELGDSALYLCASSPGWEGLHEQYFGPGTRLTVT.

On this clone: Other nucleotide sequences from this sample produce the same CDR3. The CDR3 region is CASSQGRSYEQYF. CDR3 DNA: TGTGCCAGCAGCCAAGGCCGCTCCTACGAGCAGTACTTC. The chain recombines TRBV14 with TRBJ2-7; D is undetermined. Germline V gene lookup returns CDR1 SGHDN and CDR2 FVKESK. This CDR3 has 13 amino acids. V lost 1 base, J lost 0 bases, and 4 bases lay in between.

This clone was seen once. This rearrangement joins TRBV11-2 to TRBJ2-2; perhaps TRBD1 as D (6 bases). Germline V CDR1 and CDR2: SGHAT, FQNNGV. The CDR3 is made up of 14 amino acids. V was pared by 7 bases and J by 1 base, with 10 bases between. The CDR3 sequence is CASTLTGNTGELFF. The CDR3 region has the DNA TGTGCCAGCACATTGACAGGGAACACCGGGGAGCTGTTTTTT.

This clone was counted only a few times. The gene calls are TRBV5-4 and TRBJ2-3; a possible D gene is TRBD2 (6 bases). The V gene's germline CDR1 is SGHNT and CDR2 YYREEE (reference sequence). The CDR3 is 16 amino acids. Trimming cost V 4 bases and J 0 bases, with 15 bases left between them. The CDR3 DNA reads as TGTGCCAGCAGCCTACGGACTATTTCTAGCACAGATACGCAGTATTTT. This encodes CASSLRTISSTDTQYF. Looking up the rest from reference TRBV5-4 and TRBJ2-3 gives the full variable domain: ETGVTQSPTHLIKTRGQQVTLRCSSQSGHNTVSWYQQALGQGPQFIFQYYREEENGRGNFPPRFSGLQFPNYSSELNVNALELDDSALYLCASSLRTISSTDTQYFGPGTRLTVL.

The genes are TRBV18 and TRBJ1-1; a possible D gene is TRBD1 (5 bases). Germline-derived CDR1 and CDR2 are KGHSH and LQKENI. The CDR3 is 13 residues long. V dropped 4 bases and J dropped 4 bases, with 10 bases sitting between them. The CDR3 nucleotides are TGTGCCAGCTCACTGACAGCAGGCACTGAAGCTTTCTTT. It is translated as CASSLTAGTEAFF.

The V gene is TRBV11-2, the J gene TRBJ2-7; D may be TRBD2 (6 bases). Germline assignment: CDR1 SGHAT and CDR2 FQNNGV. CDR3 length: 16 amino acids. V lost 6 bases, J lost 0 bases, and 18 bases lay in between. The DNA of the CDR3 is TGTGCCAGCAGGACCGTGGCGGGACTCAACTCCTACGAGCAGTACTTC. Encoded protein: CASRTVAGLNSYEQYF. The full variable domain, with the rest looked up from reference TRBV11-2 and TRBJ2-7, is EAGVAQSPRYKIIEKRQSVAFWCNPISGHATLYWYQQILGQGPKLLIQFQNNGVVDDSQLPKDRFSAERLKGVDSTLKIQPAKLEDSAVYLCASRTVAGLNSYEQYFGPGTRLTVT.

The chain is built from TRBV29-1 and TRBJ1-1; unclear D gene. Between the trimmed V and J ends, which lost 7 bases and 3 bases, there was a span of 21 bases. Looked up from germline, CDR1 is SQVTM and CDR2 is ANQGSEA. CDR3 size: 15 residues. The CDR3 coding sequence is TGCAGCGGGTGGCAGCTGGAATGGGCGGACACTGAAGCTTTCTTT. Translated, it gives CSGWQLEWADTEAFF.

The chain has TRBV7-9 and TRBJ1-2; TRBD1 matches at 7 bases. The length of the CDR3 is 14 residues. V lost 6 bases to trimming and J lost 3 bases; unmatched junction nucleotides: 7. Germline V lookup: CDR1 SEHNR, CDR2 FQNEAQ (reference sequence). Here the CDR3 reads CASSSVGTDYGYTF. For the CDR3, the DNA is TGTGCCAGCAGTTCAGTCGGGACAGACTATGGCTACACCTTC.

A word on this clone: This sample also contains other DNA sequences that code for the same CDR3. The chain is built from TRBV11-2 and TRBJ2-2; 7 nucleotides align to TRBD2. There are 14 residues in the CDR3. The germline V gene has CDR1 SGHAT and CDR2 FQNNGV. Trimming cost V 2 bases and J 5 bases; bases outside gene matches: 2. CDR3 bases: TGTGCCAGCAGCTTAACGGGGGGTACCGGGGAGCTGTTTTTT. It codes for CASSLTGGTGELFF.

This clone was seen many times. A clone one base away is much larger, so this may be a read error. Other DNA sequences of this sample code for an identical CDR3. The V and J genes are TRBV5-1 and TRBJ2-3, with 8 nucleotides matching TRBD1. Per germline, CDR1 SGHRS and CDR2 YFSETQ. This CDR3 spans 16 amino acids. Unmatched junction bases numbered 3, after V lost 0 bases and J lost 0 bases. The CDR3 loop reads CASSLGQGASTDTQYF. The CDR3 coding sequence is TGCGCCAGCAGCTTGGGGCAGGGGGCGAGCACAGATACGCAGTATTTT.

V usage is TRBV19 and J usage is TRBJ2-5, with TRBD1 matching 9 bases. The CDR3 consists of 13 residues. Germline V gene lookup returns CDR1 LNHDA and CDR2 SQIVND (reference sequence). With V trimmed by 5 bases and J by 3 bases, 1 base remained unmatched. CDR3 in DNA: TGTGCCAGTAGTGGGGACAGGGAAGAGACCCAGTACTTC. This translates into CASSGDREETQYF.

The chain carries TRBV5-1 and TRBJ2-7; the D gene is possibly TRBD1 (6 bases). CDR3 size: 15 residues. V dropped 0 bases and J dropped 2 bases, with 12 bases sitting between them. Looked up from germline, CDR1 is SGHRS and CDR2 is YFSETQ. CDR3 sequence: CASSLEYPGAYEQYF. CDR3 coding DNA: TGCGCCAGCAGCTTGGAGTATCCAGGGGCCTACGAGCAGTACTTC.

This chain links TRBV28 with TRBJ2-7; D may be TRBD1 (6 bases). CDR3 length equals 16 residues. Trimming cost V 4 bases and J 4 bases, with 20 bases left between them. Germline CDR1 is MDHEN and CDR2 is SYDVKM. The CDR3 loop reads CASSSASADREYEQYF. CDR3 nucleotides: TGTGCCAGCAGTTCCGCCTCAGCGGACAGAGAATACGAGCAGTACTTC.

The chain combines TRBV6-5 with TRBJ2-1; D tentatively fits TRBD1 or TRBD2 (5 bases each). There are 14 residues in the CDR3. V gave up 6 bases and J gave up 7 bases, with 16 bases separating them. Germline V gives CDR1 MNHEY, CDR2 SVGAGI. Here the CDR3 DNA reads TGTGCCAGCAGCCGAGGGACCCCCGGTAATGAGCAGTTCTTC. Its translation: CASSRGTPGNEQFF.

This clone was observed a single time. The rearrangement uses TRBV6-5 and TRBJ1-5; D unclear. With 10 bases removed from V and 0 bases from J, the gap between germline ends came to 13 bases. This CDR3 spans 14 amino acids. Germline V gives CDR1 MNHEY, CDR2 SVGAGI. The CDR3 reads CATQQLGSNQPQHF. CDR3 nucleotide sequence: TGTGCCACTCAACAGCTCGGTAGCAATCAGCCCCAGCATTTT.

This clone was seen a single time. V gene TRBV5-4 combines with J gene TRBJ2-7, with TRBD2 as a possible D gene (6 bases). The V end lost 0 bases, the J end lost 9 bases, and 16 bases lay between the germline ends. The CDR3 consists of 14 residues. Looked up from germline, CDR1 is SGHNT and CDR2 is YYREEE (reference sequence). CDR3 bases: TGTGCCAGCAGCTTGGTCACTAGCAGAACGGTGCAGTACTTC. Its translation: CASSLVTSRTVQYF.

The CDR3 loop is CASSLTGNTEAFF. In nucleotides, the CDR3 is TGTGCCAGCAGCTTAACGGGGAACACTGAAGCTTTCTTT. This chain uses TRBV11-2 with TRBJ1-1; D gene ambiguous. The CDR3 is 13 residues long. CDR1 and CDR2 (germline): SGHAT, FQNNGV. Trimming removed 2 bases from V and 1 base from J, with 5 bases in between.

The chain is built from TRBV4-2 and TRBJ1-5; D call uncertain. Trimming removed 1 base from V and 5 bases from J, with 15 bases in between. In germline, CDR1 is LGHNA, CDR2 YNFKEQ. CDR3 size: 16 residues. The CDR3 loop is CASSQAGGFEYQPQHF. Written as DNA, the CDR3 is TGTGCCAGCAGCCAAGCGGGTGGGTTTGAATATCAGCCCCAGCATTTT.

This clone has only a few counts. V gene TRBV18 combines with J gene TRBJ2-3; TRBD2 matches at 7 bases. The length of the CDR3 is 12 residues. J was trimmed by 7 bases and V by 4 bases; bases with no gene match: 2. Per the germline V gene, CDR1 is KGHSH and CDR2 is LQKENI. DNA of the CDR3: TGTGCCAGCTCACGGGAGGGGAATACGCAGTATTTT. Translation gives CASSREGNTQYF.

V usage is TRBV30 and J usage is TRBJ2-5; D is unclear. The CDR3 consists of 10 residues. Trimming stripped 2 bases from V and 5 bases from J, with 3 bases between. Germline V CDR1 and CDR2: GTSNPN, SVGIG (reference sequence). DNA of the CDR3: TGTGCCTGGAGTCTTGAGACCCAGTACTTC. Protein sequence: CAWSLETQYF. Complete variable domain (other parts from reference TRBV30 and TRBJ2-5): SQTIHQWPATLVQPVGSPLSLECTVEGTSNPNLYWYRQAAGRGLQLLFYSVGIGQISSEVPQNLSASRPQDRQFILSSKKLLLSDSGFYLCAWSLETQYFGPGTRLLVL.

Remarks on this clone: A read error may produce the germline difference seen at one junction end. The J gene is TRBJ2-3, the V gene TRBV6-1; D is possibly TRBD1 (7 bases). The CDR3 contains 13 residues. Germline assignment: CDR1 MNHNS and CDR2 SASEGT. CDR3 DNA sequence: TGCCTATCGGAGGGACAGAACACAGATACGCAGTATTTT. Protein: CLSEGQNTDTQYF.

This clone showed up just a few times. The chain links TRBV2 to TRBJ2-7; 13 positions match TRBD2. The V and J ends lost 6 bases and 2 bases, in that order; junction bases with no gene match: 4. The CDR3 has 15 amino acids. Germline V gene data show CDR1 as SNHLY and CDR2 as FYNNEI. CDR3 loop: CASSRLAGGAYEQYF. The CDR3 DNA sequence: TGTGCCAGCAGCAGACTAGCGGGAGGAGCCTACGAGCAGTACTTC.

The chain combines TRBV14 with TRBJ2-2; D uncertain. The CDR3 covers 13 residues. Germline lookup yields CDR1 SGHDN and CDR2 FVKESK. V was cut by 3 bases and J by 8 bases, with 10 bases left in between. The CDR3 protein is CASSQRLWGELFF. CDR3 sequence (DNA): TGTGCCAGCAGCCAGAGACTTTGGGGGGAGCTGTTTTTT. Drawing the rest from reference TRBV14 and TRBJ2-2, the complete variable domain is EAGVTQFPSHSVIEKGQTVTLRCDPISGHDNLYWYRRVMGKEIKFLLHFVKESKQDESGMPNNRFLAERTGGTYSTLKVQPAELEDSGVYFCASSQRLWGELFFGEGSRLTVL.

The gene calls are TRBV7-2 and TRBJ1-2; 9 bases align to TRBD1. Losses at the gene ends were 6 bases for V and 6 bases for J; bases not matched to a gene: 5. This CDR3 has 13 amino acids. Per the germline V gene, CDR1 is SGHTA and CDR2 is FQGNSA. For the CDR3, the DNA is TGTGCCAGCAGACCCCGGGACAGGGATGGCTACACCTTC. Its protein product is CASRPRDRDGYTF.

The rearrangement links TRBV19 to TRBJ1-5; no clear D. The V end lost 1 base, the J end lost 4 bases, and 11 bases lay between the germline ends. CDR1 and CDR2 from the germline V gene are LNHDA and SQIVND (reference sequence). The CDR3 sequence is 15 residues long. The CDR3 here is CASSIGLRRNQPQHF. The CDR3 DNA reads as TGTGCCAGTAGTATAGGTCTCAGGAGGAATCAGCCCCAGCATTTT.

The chain is built from TRBV5-1 and TRBJ2-3, with 10 bases identical to TRBD2. Germline CDR1 SGHRS, CDR2 YFSETQ. The V and J ends lost 5 bases and 1 base, in that order; junction bases with no gene match: 7. The CDR3 runs to 16 residues. The CDR3 region has the DNA TGCGCCAGCAGTTCGCCGGGACTAGCGCGCACAGATACGCAGTATTTT. Its translation: CASSSPGLARTDTQYF.